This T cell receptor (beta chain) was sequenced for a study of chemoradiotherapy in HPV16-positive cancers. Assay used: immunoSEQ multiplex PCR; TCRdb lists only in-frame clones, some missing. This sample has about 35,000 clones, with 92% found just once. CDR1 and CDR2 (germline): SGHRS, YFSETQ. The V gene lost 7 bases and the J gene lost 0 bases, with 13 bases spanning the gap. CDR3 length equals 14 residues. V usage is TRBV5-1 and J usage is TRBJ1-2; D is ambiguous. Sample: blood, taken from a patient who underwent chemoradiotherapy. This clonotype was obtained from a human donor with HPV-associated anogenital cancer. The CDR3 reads CASGQTQANYGYTF. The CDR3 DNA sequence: TGCGCCAGCGGGCAGACCCAAGCTAACTATGGCTACACCTTC.